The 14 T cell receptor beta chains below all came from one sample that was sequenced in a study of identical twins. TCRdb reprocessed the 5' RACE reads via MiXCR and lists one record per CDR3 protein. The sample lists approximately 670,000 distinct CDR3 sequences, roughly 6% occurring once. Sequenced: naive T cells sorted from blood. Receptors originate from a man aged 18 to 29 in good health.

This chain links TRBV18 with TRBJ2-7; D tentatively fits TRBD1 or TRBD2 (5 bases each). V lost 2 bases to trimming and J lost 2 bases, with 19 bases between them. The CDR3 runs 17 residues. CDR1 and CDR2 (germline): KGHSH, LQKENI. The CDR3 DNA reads TGTGCCAGCTCACCATCCGGGACCCGAGAGGACCCCTACGAGCAGTACTTC. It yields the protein CASSPSGTREDPYEQYF.

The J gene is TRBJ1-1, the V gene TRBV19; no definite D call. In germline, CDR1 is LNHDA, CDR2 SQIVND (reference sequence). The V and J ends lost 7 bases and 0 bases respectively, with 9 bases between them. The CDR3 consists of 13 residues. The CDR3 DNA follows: TGTGCCAGTAACCCGTCTATGAACACTGAAGCTTTCTTT. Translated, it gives CASNPSMNTEAFF.

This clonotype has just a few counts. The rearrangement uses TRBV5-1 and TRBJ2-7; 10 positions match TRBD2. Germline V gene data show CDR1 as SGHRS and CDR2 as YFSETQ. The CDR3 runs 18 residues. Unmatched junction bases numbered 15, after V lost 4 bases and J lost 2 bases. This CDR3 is CASSPRVRLAGFTYEQYF. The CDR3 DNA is TGCGCCAGCAGCCCGCGGGTTAGACTAGCGGGCTTCACCTACGAGCAGTACTTC. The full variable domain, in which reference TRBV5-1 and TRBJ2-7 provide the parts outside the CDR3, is KAGVTQTPRYLIKTRGQQVTLSCSPISGHRSVSWYQQTPGQGLQFLFEYFSETQRNKGNFPGRFSGRQFSNSRSEMNVSTLELGDSALYLCASSPRVRLAGFTYEQYFGPGTRLTVT.

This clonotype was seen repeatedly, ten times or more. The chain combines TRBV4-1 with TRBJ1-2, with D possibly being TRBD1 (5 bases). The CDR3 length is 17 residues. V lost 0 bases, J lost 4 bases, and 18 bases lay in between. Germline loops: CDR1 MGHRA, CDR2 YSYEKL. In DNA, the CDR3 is TGCGCCAGCAGCCAAGATTGGGGAGGGGCCGGCTCCTATGGCTACACCTTC. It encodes CASSQDWGGAGSYGYTF.

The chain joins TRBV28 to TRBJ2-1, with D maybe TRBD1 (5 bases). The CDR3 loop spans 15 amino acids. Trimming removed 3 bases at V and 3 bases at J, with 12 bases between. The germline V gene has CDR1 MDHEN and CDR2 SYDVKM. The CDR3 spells CASSFQAGHYNEQFF. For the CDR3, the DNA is TGTGCCAGCAGTTTTCAGGCAGGGCACTACAATGAGCAGTTCTTC. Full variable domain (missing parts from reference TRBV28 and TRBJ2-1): DVKVTQSSRYLVKRTGEKVFLECVQDMDHENMFWYRQDPGLGLRLIYFSYDVKMKEKGDIPEGYSVSREKKERFSLILESASTNQTSMYLCASSFQAGHYNEQFFGPGTRLTVL.

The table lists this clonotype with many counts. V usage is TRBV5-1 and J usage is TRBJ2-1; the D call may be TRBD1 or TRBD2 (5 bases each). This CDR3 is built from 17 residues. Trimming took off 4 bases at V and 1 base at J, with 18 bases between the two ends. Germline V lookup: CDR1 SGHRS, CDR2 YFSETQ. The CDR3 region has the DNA TGCGCCAGCAGCGTAAATCCGGGACCAGGGTCCTACAATGAGCAGTTCTTC. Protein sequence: CASSVNPGPGSYNEQFF.

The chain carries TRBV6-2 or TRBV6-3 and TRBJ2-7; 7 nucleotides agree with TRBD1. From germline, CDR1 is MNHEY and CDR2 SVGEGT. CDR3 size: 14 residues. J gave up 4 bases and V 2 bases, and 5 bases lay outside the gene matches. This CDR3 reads CASSYPGTEYEQYF. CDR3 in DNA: TGTGCCAGCAGTTACCCGGGGACAGAGTACGAGCAGTACTTC.

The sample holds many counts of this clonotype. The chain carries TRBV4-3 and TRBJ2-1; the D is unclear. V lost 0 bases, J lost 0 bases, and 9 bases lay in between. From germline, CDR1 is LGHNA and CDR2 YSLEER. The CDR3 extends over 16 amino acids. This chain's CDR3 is CASSQELFDSYNEQFF. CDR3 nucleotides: TGCGCCAGCAGCCAAGAACTATTCGACTCCTACAATGAGCAGTTCTTC.

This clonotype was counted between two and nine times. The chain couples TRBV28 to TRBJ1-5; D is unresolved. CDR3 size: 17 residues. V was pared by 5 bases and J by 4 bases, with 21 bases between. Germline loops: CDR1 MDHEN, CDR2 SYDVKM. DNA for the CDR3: TGTGCCAGCAGTCCGACCCAGGACGGACTGTGGAATCAGCCCCAGCATTTT. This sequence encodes CASSPTQDGLWNQPQHF. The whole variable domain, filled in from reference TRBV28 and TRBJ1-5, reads DVKVTQSSRYLVKRTGEKVFLECVQDMDHENMFWYRQDPGLGLRLIYFSYDVKMKEKGDIPEGYSVSREKKERFSLILESASTNQTSMYLCASSPTQDGLWNQPQHFGDGTRLSIL.

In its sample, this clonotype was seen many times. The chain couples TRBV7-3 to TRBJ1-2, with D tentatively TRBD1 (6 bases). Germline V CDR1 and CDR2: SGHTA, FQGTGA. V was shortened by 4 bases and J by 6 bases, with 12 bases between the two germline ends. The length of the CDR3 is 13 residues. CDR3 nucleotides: TGTGCCAGCAGCTCCAGGGACACCCATGGCTACACCTTC. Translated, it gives CASSSRDTHGYTF.

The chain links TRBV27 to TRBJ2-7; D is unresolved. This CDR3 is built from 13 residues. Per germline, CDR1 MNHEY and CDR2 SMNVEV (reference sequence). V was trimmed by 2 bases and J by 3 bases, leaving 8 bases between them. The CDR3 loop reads CASSLSLNYEQYF. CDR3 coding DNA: TGTGCCAGCAGTTTAAGTCTCAACTACGAGCAGTACTTC.

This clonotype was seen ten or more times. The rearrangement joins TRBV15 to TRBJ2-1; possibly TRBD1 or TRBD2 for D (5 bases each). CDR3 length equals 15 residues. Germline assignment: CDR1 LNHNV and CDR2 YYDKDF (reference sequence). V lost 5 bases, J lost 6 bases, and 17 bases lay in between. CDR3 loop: CATSVVIRDANEQFF. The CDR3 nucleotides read TGTGCCACCAGCGTCGTCATCCGGGACGCCAATGAGCAGTTCTTC.

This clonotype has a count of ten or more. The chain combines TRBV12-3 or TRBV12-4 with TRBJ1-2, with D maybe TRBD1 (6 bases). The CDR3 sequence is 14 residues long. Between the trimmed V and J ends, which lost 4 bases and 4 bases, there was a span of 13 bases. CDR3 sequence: CASSWDRGGYGYTF. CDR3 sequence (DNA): TGTGCCAGCAGTTGGGACCGAGGGGGCTATGGCTACACCTTC.

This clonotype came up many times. CDR3 in amino acids: CSANPLPDTQYF. The CDR3 coding sequence is TGCAGTGCTAATCCGCTCCCAGATACGCAGTATTTT. V is TRBV20-1 and J is TRBJ2-3; D is ambiguous. Germline-derived CDR1 and CDR2 are DFQATT and SNEGSKA (reference sequence). V was clipped by 4 bases and J by 4 bases, with 9 bases between them. CDR3 size: 12 residues.